This note documents a single TCR beta chain sequence. This clonotype was counted between two and nine times. Its antigen remains unidentified. Base qualities were left out, and no much larger clone turns up one base away. The entry originates in a study of identical twins (dated by TCRdb to about 2016). At the level of the whole study: To test whether fetal clonotypes persist, the study used deep sequencing on TCR alpha and beta repertoires from monozygotic twins, unrelated adults of various ages, and cord blood. Replicate twin experiments were performed at different times using different library preparation protocols to rule out contamination. Paper-wide results and their limitations: Excess twin sharing in beta out-of-frame sequences was weaker because fewer shared sequences lowered the signal-to-noise ratio. Fewer insertions were carried by abundant cord blood beta clonotypes; a weaker similar trend was observed in young adult naive repertoires, while no such trend was observed in memory repertoires. Zero-insertion analyses could be partly confounded by invariant T cells such as MAIT and iNKT, though diverse VJ usage argued against such confounding for most clonotypes. Conclusions relied on cross-sectional statistical analysis, since the same donors could not be followed over many years. Compared with coincidental sharing between unrelated individuals, out-of-frame TCR alpha sequences shared between twins showed an excess of sequences with low generation probability. Recombination models systematically underestimated out-of-frame TCR alpha sharing in monozygotic twins but agreed with sharing between unrelated individuals.

Every donor was a healthy Caucasian. The twin cohort comprised three pairs of female monozygotic twins, all aged roughly 18 to 30 years. Peripheral blood mononuclear cells were used as the source from which RNA for TCR libraries was isolated. Libraries came from 5' RACE. Sequenced on an Illumina HiSeq 2000. A universal primer binding site was added through template switching, and the final cDNA carried a unique molecular identifier so that TCR cDNA molecules could be counted accurately. Specific primers in the conserved constant-segment region were used to synthesize first-strand cDNA for TCR alpha and beta chains. To control for contamination, each cDNA library was double barcoded with a SMART-Mk sample barcode plus Illumina barcodes. Two successive PCR steps introduced TruSeq adapter sequences along with Illumina sample barcodes. Sequencing of the TCR alpha and beta cDNA libraries was done on the Illumina HiSeq platform using custom primers. In the source study's methods: MiGEC processed the raw reads to extract unique molecular identifiers, while MiXCR was used to determine the CDR3 positions. Recombination models were inferred per individual with the repgenHMM and IGoR tools using an EM algorithm. Shared clonotype analysis was performed with the tcR package in R, normalizing sharing by the product of cloneset sizes. To study raw recombination without the effects of thymic and clonal selection, out-of-frame nonproductive sequences were analyzed. The raw public data were reprocessed by TCRdb itself: fastp quality trimming at Q25, MiXCR clonotype calling, in-frame beta chains only. CDR3 protein sequences are deduplicated, and each keeps its most common genes and DNA. The V and J calls and clone size are TCRdb's, not the authors'. The sample profile shows around 680,000 distinct CDR3 sequences; about 9.4% of them were found once. The ten largest clonotypes hold around 0.98% of the sample.

These records were also assigned to another study, of yellow fever vaccine responses in identical twins. The second study's authors report: The T cell response to vaccination in identical twins was reported by the authors to appear partly convergent and partly personalized. Focusing on identical twins, the study followed the T cell clones that responded to the vaccine, and did so with precision.

This TCR derives from a young woman in good health. Source material: PBMCs.

The DNA is TGTGCCAGCACCCAGCCGGGACAGGGGGCAGATACGCAGTATTTT. Translated, it reads CASTQPGQGADTQYF. The chain is made from TRBV7-9 and TRBJ2-3; 11 central nucleotides agree with TRBD1. Per the germline V gene (reference sequence), SEHNR is the CDR1 and FQNEAQ is the CDR2. The CDR3 covers 15 residues, taking in both the cysteine and the phenylalanine. Only CDR3 DNA remains: 45 bases, in frame from the first base. V loses 7 bases at its end and J loses 4 bases; junction bases beyond the gene matches: 7.